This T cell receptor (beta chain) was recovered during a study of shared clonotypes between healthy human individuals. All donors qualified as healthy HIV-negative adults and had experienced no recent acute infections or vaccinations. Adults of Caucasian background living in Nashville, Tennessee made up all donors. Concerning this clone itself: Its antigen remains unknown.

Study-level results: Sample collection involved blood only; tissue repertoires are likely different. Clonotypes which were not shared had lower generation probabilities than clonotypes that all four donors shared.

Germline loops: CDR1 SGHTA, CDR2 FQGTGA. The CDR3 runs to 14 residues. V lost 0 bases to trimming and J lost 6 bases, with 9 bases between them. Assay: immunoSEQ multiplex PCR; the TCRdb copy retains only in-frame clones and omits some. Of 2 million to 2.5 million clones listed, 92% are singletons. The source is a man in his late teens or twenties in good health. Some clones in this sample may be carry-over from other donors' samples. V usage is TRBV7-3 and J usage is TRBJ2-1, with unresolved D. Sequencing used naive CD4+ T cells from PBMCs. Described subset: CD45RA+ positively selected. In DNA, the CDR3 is TGTGCCAGCAGCTTAACGAAAGGTATCAATGAGCAGTTCTTC. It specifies CASSLTKGINEQFF.